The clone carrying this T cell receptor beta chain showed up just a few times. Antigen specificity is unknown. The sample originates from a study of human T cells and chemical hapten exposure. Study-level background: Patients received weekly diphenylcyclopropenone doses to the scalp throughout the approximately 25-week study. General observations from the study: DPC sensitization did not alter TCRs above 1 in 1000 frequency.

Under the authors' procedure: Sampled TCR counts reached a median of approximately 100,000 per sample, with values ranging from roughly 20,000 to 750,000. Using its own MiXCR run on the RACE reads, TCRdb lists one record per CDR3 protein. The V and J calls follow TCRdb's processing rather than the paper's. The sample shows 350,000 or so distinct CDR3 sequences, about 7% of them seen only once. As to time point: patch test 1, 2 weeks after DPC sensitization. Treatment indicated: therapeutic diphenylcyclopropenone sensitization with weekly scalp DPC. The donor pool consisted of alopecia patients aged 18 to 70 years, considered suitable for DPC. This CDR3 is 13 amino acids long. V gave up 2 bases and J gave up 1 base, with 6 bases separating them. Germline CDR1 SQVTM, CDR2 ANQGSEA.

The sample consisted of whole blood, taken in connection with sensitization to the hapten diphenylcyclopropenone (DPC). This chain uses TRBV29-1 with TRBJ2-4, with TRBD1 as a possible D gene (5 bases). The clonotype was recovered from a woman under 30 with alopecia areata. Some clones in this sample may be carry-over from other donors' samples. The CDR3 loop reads CSVERQAKNIQYF. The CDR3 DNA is TGCAGCGTTGAAAGACAGGCCAAAAACATTCAGTACTTC.